This paragraph reports one T cell receptor (beta chain). This specimen comes from a study of blood T cell repertoires in COVID-19. CDR1 and CDR2 from the germline V gene are KGHDR and SFDVKD. The CDR3 runs to 15 residues. The trim removed 5 bases at V and 7 bases at J, leaving 10 bases unmatched. Using immunoSEQ multiplex PCR, the repertoire was profiled, and TCRdb retains in-frame clones only, with some absent. The sample holds roughly 80,000 clones, roughly nine tenths seen once. The sequence came from a man over 45 with COVID-19, enrolled during active disease. V gene TRBV24-1 combines with J gene TRBJ2-3; 8 positions match TRBD1. Sequenced sample: peripheral blood. The CDR3, as DNA: TGTGCCACCAGTGCCCTGACAGGGGTAATGCATACGCAGTATTTT. Translated, it gives CATSALTGVMHTQYF.